The 21 T cell receptor beta chains in this list originate from one sample, sequenced in a study of shared clonotypes between healthy human individuals. The data were produced by immunoSEQ multiplex PCR, yet TCRdb's version contains in-frame clones alone and is incomplete. The sample has some 2,000,000 clones; almost 96% are singletons. The sample comprised naive CD4+ T cells sorted from blood. Indicated subset: CD45RA+ positively selected. The receptors derive from a young man in good health.

V usage is TRBV9 and J usage is TRBJ2-5; 8 bases fit TRBD2. V gave up 0 bases and J gave up 2 bases; unmatched junction bases: 12. The CDR3 has 18 residues. Germline V lookup: CDR1 SGDLS, CDR2 YYNGEE. DNA for the CDR3: TGTGCCAGCAGCGTAGCCTCCCGGGGAGCGGGGGCTCAAGAGACCCAGTACTTC. It yields the protein CASSVASRGAGAQETQYF.

CDR3 DNA: TGCGCCAGCAGTGAGTCGTGGCGCGGGAACACTGAAGCTTTCTTT. This encodes CASSESWRGNTEAFF. The chain is built from TRBV10-1 and TRBJ1-1; the D is unclear. The germline gives CDR1 WNHNN, CDR2 SYGVQD (reference sequence). This CDR3 comprises 15 residues. V shed 0 bases and J shed 1 base, with 9 bases lying between them.

This clone was observed a handful of times. This chain connects TRBV10-1 to TRBJ1-1; no clear D. Looked up from germline, CDR1 is WNHNN and CDR2 is SYGVQD (reference sequence). Trimming shortened V by 0 bases and J by 10 bases, and 12 bases separated the two germline ends. This CDR3 has 13 amino acids. The CDR3 DNA reads as TGCGCCAGCAGTGAGTCCGGCAGAGGGAGAGCTTTCTTT. Translation gives CASSESGRGRAFF.

J is TRBJ2-6 and V is TRBV9, with 9 positions matching TRBD1. Germline CDR1 reads SGDLS; CDR2 reads YYNGEE. The CDR3 extends over 18 amino acids. J was trimmed by 0 bases and V by 1 base; bases with no gene match: 5. CDR3 sequence (DNA): TGTGCCAGCAGCGTAACCGGGACAGGGAACTCTGGGGCCAACGTCCTGACTTTC. As protein: CASSVTGTGNSGANVLTF.

The V and J genes are TRBV5-1 and TRBJ2-3, with D perhaps given as TRBD1 or TRBD2 (5 bases each). Trimming pared 0 bases from V and 1 base from J, leaving 12 bases between. The germline V gene has CDR1 SGHRS and CDR2 YFSETQ. CDR3 length: 16 amino acids. Here the CDR3 DNA reads TGCGCCAGCAGCTTGGCCCCCGGGACCGGCACAGATACGCAGTATTTT. Its protein is CASSLAPGTGTDTQYF. The whole variable domain, remainder taken from reference TRBV5-1 and TRBJ2-3, is KAGVTQTPRYLIKTRGQQVTLSCSPISGHRSVSWYQQTPGQGLQFLFEYFSETQRNKGNFPGRFSGRQFSNSRSEMNVSTLELGDSALYLCASSLAPGTGTDTQYFGPGTRLTVL.

The chain has TRBV6-6 and TRBJ2-7; 11 bases match TRBD1. The germline V gene has CDR1 MNHNY and CDR2 SVGAGI (reference sequence). V gave up 6 bases and J gave up 3 bases; unmatched junction bases: 4. The CDR3 runs to 14 residues. CDR3 coding DNA: TGTGCCAGCAGGGTGGGACAGGGGGACTACGAGCAGTACTTC. It yields the protein CASRVGQGDYEQYF.

This clone occurred once. The chain links TRBV30 to TRBJ2-4; no clear D gene. The CDR3 covers 13 residues. The V end lost 0 bases, the J end lost 3 bases, and 6 bases lay between the germline ends. CDR1 is GTSNPN, CDR2 SVGIG, per germline (reference sequence). The CDR3 loop reads CAWSVGVKNIQYF. The DNA for the CDR3 is TGTGCCTGGAGTGTTGGAGTCAAAAACATTCAGTACTTC. The full variable domain, its missing parts supplied by reference TRBV30 and TRBJ2-4, is SQTIHQWPATLVQPVGSPLSLECTVEGTSNPNLYWYRQAAGRGLQLLFYSVGIGQISSEVPQNLSASRPQDRQFILSSKKLLLSDSGFYLCAWSVGVKNIQYFGAGTRLSVL.

This chain joins TRBV30 and TRBJ2-7; TRBD2 matches at 10 bases. Germline CDR1 is GTSNPN and CDR2 is SVGIG (reference sequence). The junction had 8 bases not matched to a gene; V was cut back by 4 bases and J by 2 bases. The CDR3 totals 15 residues. The CDR3 region has the DNA TGTGCCTGGACCCCCGGGACTAGCGTTCCCTACGAGCAGTACTTC. Protein: CAWTPGTSVPYEQYF.

The chain recombines TRBV19 with TRBJ1-5; D unresolved. The CDR3 length is 14 residues. The ends were cut back, 6 bases at V and 1 base at J, with 10 bases in the middle. The germline gives CDR1 LNHDA, CDR2 SQIVND (reference sequence). In DNA, the CDR3 is TGTGCCAGTAGCCCTGGATGGAGCAATCAGCCCCAGCATTTT. Its protein is CASSPGWSNQPQHF. Looking up the rest from reference TRBV19 and TRBJ1-5 gives the full variable domain: DGGITQSPKYLFRKEGQNVTLSCEQNLNHDAMYWYRQDPGQGLRLIYYSQIVNDFQKGDIAEGYSVSREKKESFPLTVTSAQKNPTAFYLCASSPGWSNQPQHFGDGTRLSIL.

The CDR3 DNA is TGTGCCAGCAGCTTAGCTTACGGGAGTGAGCAGTTCTTC. Translation: CASSLAYGSEQFF. The chain has TRBV11-3 and TRBJ2-1; a possible D gene is TRBD2 (6 bases). CDR3 length: 13 residues. Germline V gives CDR1 SGHNT, CDR2 YENEEA. V lost 1 base, J lost 9 bases, and 10 bases lay in between. The entire variable domain, with the rest obtained from reference TRBV11-3 and TRBJ2-1, is as follows: EAGVVQSPRYKIIEKKQPVAFWCNPISGHNTLYWYLQNLGQGPELLIRYENEEAVDDSQLPKDRFSAERLKGVDSTLKIQPAELGDSAVYLCASSLAYGSEQFFGPGTRLTVL.

The rearrangement joins TRBV7-9 to TRBJ1-4; 8 nucleotides agree with TRBD1. This CDR3 has 14 residues. V trimming: 7 bases; J trimming: 3 bases; junction bases outside the gene matches: 4. The germline V gene encodes CDR1 SEHNR and CDR2 FQNEAQ (reference sequence). The CDR3 reads CASTRTGSNEKLFF. In DNA, the CDR3 is TGTGCCAGCACCAGGACAGGGTCTAATGAAAAACTGTTTTTT.

The CDR3 loop reads CASSLGVGLGTEAFF. In nucleotides, the CDR3 is TGTGCCAGCAGCTTAGGCGTCGGACTAGGGACTGAAGCTTTCTTT. The V call is TRBV7-6, the J call TRBJ1-1; D ambiguous. In germline, CDR1 is SGHVS, CDR2 FNYEAQ. CDR3 length: 15 amino acids. Trimming removed 1 base from V and 5 bases from J, with 14 bases in between.

This chain uses TRBV6-1 with TRBJ2-7; no clear D. CDR1 and CDR2 (germline): MNHNS, SASEGT. Trimming left V 3 bases short and J 4 bases short, with 7 bases between. This CDR3 spans 12 amino acids. As DNA, the CDR3 is TGTGCCAGCAGTGAGCCCTTTTACGAGCAGTACTTC. This sequence encodes CASSEPFYEQYF.

The chain has TRBV27 and TRBJ1-6; 9 bases fit TRBD1. The CDR3 is 16 residues long. CDR1 MNHEY and CDR2 SMNVEV come from the germline V gene (reference sequence). V dropped 5 bases and J dropped 4; count of bases not matched to a gene: 6. CDR3 nucleotides: TGTGCCAGCAGTCCACCGGGACAGGGTTATAATTCACCCCTCCACTTT. Translation gives CASSPPGQGYNSPLHF.

The V and J genes are TRBV6-1 and TRBJ1-6, with a weak D call TRBD1 (5 bases). Trimming took 6 bases from V and 7 from J, leaving 16 bases between them. The CDR3 covers 15 residues. CDR1 is MNHNS, CDR2 SASEGT, per germline. CDR3 coding DNA: TGTGCCAGCAGCGCCCTCGACAGAGAGAATTCACCCCTCCACTTT. It codes for CASSALDRENSPLHF.

Written as DNA, the CDR3 is TGTGCCATCAGTGAAAACAGCCTAGGTGGCTACACCTTC. Translation gives CAISENSLGGYTF. The rearrangement joins TRBV10-3 to TRBJ1-2; D remains unclear. The germline gives CDR1 ENHRY, CDR2 SYGVKD. This CDR3 region has 13 residues. V was pared by 3 bases and J by 7 bases, with 12 bases between.

The gene calls are TRBV21-1 and TRBJ2-2. TRBV21-1 counts as a pseudogene. This CDR3 contains 16 residues. The chain's CDR3 is CASSKVSHLNTGELFF. The CDR3 DNA is TGTGCCAGCAGCAAAGTGTCACACCTAAACACCGGGGAGCTGTTTTTT.

This clone occurred once. The chain uses TRBV7-6 and TRBJ2-7, with 10 bases lining up with TRBD2. Trimming cost V 1 base and J 2 bases; bases outside gene matches: 5. CDR3 size: 16 residues. In germline, CDR1 is SGHVS, CDR2 FNYEAQ. CDR3 bases: TGTGCCAGCAGCTTAGGACTAGCGGGTAAGGCCTACGAGCAGTACTTC. This sequence encodes CASSLGLAGKAYEQYF.

The chain is built from TRBV10-3 and TRBJ2-7; 10 nucleotides align to TRBD1. The CDR3 length is 16 residues. Germline CDR1 reads ENHRY; CDR2 reads SYGVKD. Trimming took 6 bases from V and 1 from J; bases not matched to a gene: 9. CDR3 sequence (DNA): TGTGCCATCAGGGGGGACAGGGGACTCCTTTCCTACGAGCAGTACTTC. Translated, it gives CAIRGDRGLLSYEQYF.

The chain is built from TRBV6-5 and TRBJ1-2; a possible D gene is TRBD1 (5 bases). In germline, CDR1 is MNHEY, CDR2 SVGAGI. This CDR3 has 12 amino acids. Trimming took off 6 bases at V and 4 bases at J, with 9 bases between the two ends. The CDR3 is CASRAGLYGYTF. The CDR3 nucleotides are TGTGCCAGCAGGGCGGGACTCTATGGCTACACCTTC.

The J gene is TRBJ1-3, the V gene TRBV5-6; D may be TRBD1 (5 bases). From germline, CDR1 is SGHDT and CDR2 YYEEEE. There are 14 residues in the CDR3. V was cut by 8 bases and J by 0 bases, with 12 bases left in between. DNA for the CDR3: TGTGCCAGTACTCAGGGAACCTCTGGAAACACCATATATTTT. This translates into CASTQGTSGNTIYF.